These 10 T cell receptor beta chains were all obtained from the same sample, sequenced in a study. TCRdb used MiXCR to reprocess the 5' RACE reads, holding one entry per CDR3 protein. The data show 4,500 to 6,000 distinct CDR3 sequences, with 65% to 75% seen just once and roughly 4% held by the top ten. The sorted Tregs were CD4+CD25+CD127-/low cells. Specimen: Tregs sorted from blood. The source of these receptors is a female donor with breast cancer.

The rearrangement links TRBV7-6 to TRBJ2-2, with TRBD1 identical over 10 bases. The germline V gene encodes CDR1 SGHVS and CDR2 FNYEAQ. The CDR3 is 17 amino acids. With 2 bases clipped from V and 4 bases from J, the junction kept 7 bases outside the gene matches. The CDR3 spells CASSLYPGQGITGELFF. DNA for the CDR3: TGTGCCAGCAGCTTATATCCGGGACAGGGGATCACCGGGGAGCTGTTTTTT.

This clonotype was detected a few times. The rearrangement joins TRBV5-1 to TRBJ2-7; TRBD2 matches at 8 bases. The CDR3 spans 15 residues. V gave up 0 bases and J gave up 3 bases; unmatched junction bases: 5. Germline V gene data show CDR1 as SGHRS and CDR2 as YFSETQ. In DNA, the CDR3 is TGCGCCAGCAGCTTGGGGTCTAGCGGGCTCTACGAGCAGTACTTC. Protein: CASSLGSSGLYEQYF.

The CDR3 sequence: CASSQDGQAVDGYTF. For the CDR3, the DNA is TGCGCCAGCAGCCAAGACGGACAGGCCGTGGATGGCTACACCTTC. The V and J genes are TRBV4-1 and TRBJ1-2; 7 bases are a match to TRBD1. V shed 0 bases and J 6 bases; nucleotides not matched to a gene: 7. Germline V lookup: CDR1 MGHRA, CDR2 YSYEKL. The CDR3 covers 15 residues.

This chain links TRBV4-1 with TRBJ2-4; D gene ambiguous. Deletions cut 2 bases from V and 6 bases from J, with 20 bases between. Per the germline V gene, CDR1 is MGHRA and CDR2 is YSYEKL. This CDR3 comprises 17 residues. The CDR3 here is CASSQPPPDGDPNIQYF. In DNA, the CDR3 is TGCGCCAGCAGCCAACCACCCCCCGACGGCGATCCAAACATTCAGTACTTC.

As for this clonotype: Germline and junction disagree at one end, which may indicate a read error. The chain joins TRBV7-7 to TRBJ1-5; weak D call: TRBD1 (5 bases). CDR3 length: 15 amino acids. CDR1 and CDR2 from the germline V gene are SSHAT and FNYEAQ (reference sequence). The CDR3 region is CASSSNRIMRQPQHF. The CDR3 DNA follows: TGTGCTAGCAGCTCCAACAGGATAATGCGTCAGCCCCAGCATTTT.

This sequence joins TRBV5-1 and TRBJ2-5, with D possibly being TRBD1 (6 bases). This CDR3 region has 16 residues. Deletions cut 5 bases from V and 2 bases from J, with 19 bases between. CDR1 is SGHRS and CDR2 is YFSETQ in the germline V gene. The CDR3: CASRPIGQRTQETQYF. The CDR3 DNA sequence: TGCGCCAGCAGGCCGATAGGACAGAGGACGCAAGAGACCCAGTACTTC. Full variable domain (remainder filled in from reference TRBV5-1 and TRBJ2-5): KAGVTQTPRYLIKTRGQQVTLSCSPISGHRSVSWYQQTPGQGLQFLFEYFSETQRNKGNFPGRFSGRQFSNSRSEMNVSTLELGDSALYLCASRPIGQRTQETQYFGPGTRLLVL.

The chain is built from TRBV11-2 and TRBJ1-6; D is undetermined. V was shortened by 2 bases and J by 2 bases, with 7 bases between the two germline ends. The CDR3 has 15 residues. CDR1 SGHAT and CDR2 FQNNGV come from the germline V gene. DNA of the CDR3: TGTGCCAGCAGCTTAAAGAGCCCCTATAATTCACCCCTCCACTTT. Protein product: CASSLKSPYNSPLHF.

The V and J genes are TRBV5-1 and TRBJ2-1, with 7 bases fitting TRBD2. Unmatched junction bases numbered 11, after V lost 0 bases and J lost 8 bases. Germline V gene data show CDR1 as SGHRS and CDR2 as YFSETQ. The CDR3 spans 16 residues. Written as DNA, the CDR3 is TGCGCCAGCAGCTTGGATGGACGGGAGGCACAGGATGAGCAGTTCTTC. Its protein is CASSLDGREAQDEQFF.

V gene TRBV7-9 combines with J gene TRBJ2-7, with D possibly matching TRBD2 (6 bases). The germline V gene has CDR1 SEHNR and CDR2 FQNEAQ (reference sequence). This CDR3 region has 15 residues. Trimming pared 2 bases from V and 5 bases from J, leaving 16 bases between. CDR3 in amino acids: CASSLPLGGLNEQYF. CDR3 bases: TGTGCCAGCAGCTTACCCCTCGGAGGGCTCAACGAGCAGTACTTC.

The chain links TRBV7-2 to TRBJ2-7, with D perhaps matching TRBD2 (6 bases). The CDR3 length is 15 residues. Germline CDR1 is SGHTA and CDR2 is FQGNSA. Trimming took off 4 bases at V and 2 bases at J, with 15 bases between the two ends. The CDR3 protein is CASSSPGLDPYEQYF. For the CDR3, the DNA is TGTGCCAGCAGCTCTCCGGGACTGGACCCCTACGAGCAGTACTTC. The full variable domain, its missing parts supplied by reference TRBV7-2 and TRBJ2-7, is GAGVSQSPSNKVTEKGKDVELRCDPISGHTALYWYRQSLGQGLEFLIYFQGNSAPDKSGLPSDRFSAERTGGSVSTLTIQRTQQEDSAVYLCASSSPGLDPYEQYFGPGTRLTVT.